This T cell receptor beta chain was obtained from a study of cytomegalovirus exposure and HLA in healthy donors. About the research overall: The 130 or so validation repertoires used the same platform as the approximately 700 first-cohort repertoires (as reported by a later analysis).

Repertoires were generated with immunoSEQ multiplex PCR, while TCRdb's copy carries only in-frame clones and drops some. The data hold some 130,000 clones, with around nine tenths observed a single time. General study results and limits: Rare TCR sequences predominated, though certain public TCRs were found in many donors. A few of the chains that were CMV-associated were confirmed in vitro to be specific for CMV antigens.

V lost 1 base to trimming and J lost 6 bases; unmatched junction nucleotides: 18. The CDR3 is 18 amino acids. In germline, CDR1 is LNHDA, CDR2 SQIVND (reference sequence). For this clone: Its antigen is not identified.

Separate from the roughly 700-subject first cohort, the approximately 120-subject validation cohort was the one that the donors belonged to. The clonotype was recovered from a man in his thirties or forties in good health and CMV-seronegative. The chain links TRBV19 to TRBJ2-7, with 7 bases that match TRBD1. What was sequenced was PBMCs. The CDR3 here is CASSIVEGKGAECREQYF. CDR3 in DNA: TGTGCCAGTAGTATAGTAGAGGGTAAGGGGGCGGAATGCCGCGAGCAGTACTTC.